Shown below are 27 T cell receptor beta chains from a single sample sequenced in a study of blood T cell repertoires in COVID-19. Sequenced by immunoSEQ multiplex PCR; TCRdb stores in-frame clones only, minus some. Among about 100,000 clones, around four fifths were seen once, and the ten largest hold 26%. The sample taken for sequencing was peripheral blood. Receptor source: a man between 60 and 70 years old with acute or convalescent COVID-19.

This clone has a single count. Here the CDR3 DNA reads TGTGCCAGCAGCTACCGGAGTGGCACCGGGGAGCTGTTTTTT. Protein product: CASSYRSGTGELFF. The V gene is TRBV7-2, the J gene TRBJ2-2; unclear D gene. There are 14 residues in the CDR3. Germline CDR1 and CDR2: SGHTA and FQGNSA. The V and J ends lost 4 bases and 4 bases respectively, with 10 bases between them.

The DNA for the CDR3 is TGTGCCAGCAGCGTAGTAGAGACCGGGGAGCTGTTTTTT. Its translation is CASSVVETGELFF. The chain carries TRBV9 and TRBJ2-2; no clear D gene. V shed 0 bases and J shed 5 bases, with 5 bases lying between them. Germline V gene lookup returns CDR1 SGDLS and CDR2 YYNGEE. This CDR3 comprises 13 residues.

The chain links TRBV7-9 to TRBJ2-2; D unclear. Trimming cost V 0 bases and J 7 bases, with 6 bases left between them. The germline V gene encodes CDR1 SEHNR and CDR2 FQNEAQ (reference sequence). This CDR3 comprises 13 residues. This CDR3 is CASSLAHIGELFF. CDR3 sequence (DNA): TGTGCCAGCAGCTTAGCGCACATCGGGGAGCTGTTTTTT.

The CDR3 reads CASSQEGAGGEQFF. The CDR3 DNA follows: TGCGCCAGCAGCCAAGAAGGAGCGGGAGGTGAGCAGTTCTTC. The rearrangement uses TRBV4-1 and TRBJ2-1, with 9 bases that match TRBD2. Looked up from germline, CDR1 is MGHRA and CDR2 is YSYEKL. V lost 0 bases, J lost 9 bases, and 3 bases stayed unmatched. The CDR3 extends over 14 amino acids.

The chain's CDR3 is CASSQRQAYGYTF. The CDR3 DNA reads as TGTGCCAGCAGCCAACGACAGGCGTATGGCTACACCTTC. The chain joins TRBV7-2 to TRBJ1-2, with a weak D call TRBD1 (6 bases). The ends were cut back, 5 bases at V and 5 bases at J, with 12 bases in the middle. Germline values: CDR1 SGHTA, CDR2 FQGNSA. The CDR3 consists of 13 residues.

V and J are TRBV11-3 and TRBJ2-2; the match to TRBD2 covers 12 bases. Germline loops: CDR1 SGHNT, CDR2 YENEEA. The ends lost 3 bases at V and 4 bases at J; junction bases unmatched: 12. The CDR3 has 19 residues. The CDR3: CASSLGGPRLAGVTGELFF. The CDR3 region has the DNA TGTGCCAGCAGCTTGGGAGGGCCTCGACTAGCGGGAGTCACCGGGGAGCTGTTTTTT. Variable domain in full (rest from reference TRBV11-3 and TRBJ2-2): EAGVVQSPRYKIIEKKQPVAFWCNPISGHNTLYWYLQNLGQGPELLIRYENEEAVDDSQLPKDRFSAERLKGVDSTLKIQPAELGDSAVYLCASSLGGPRLAGVTGELFFGEGSRLTVL.

The CDR3 bases are TGTGCCAGCAGCTATACCGGGACAGTGTCAGAAGGCTACACCTTC. Translated, it gives CASSYTGTVSEGYTF. The chain combines TRBV13 with TRBJ1-2, with 7 bases lining up with TRBD1. The CDR3 totals 15 residues. V was clipped by 4 bases and J by 8 bases; unmatched bases: 13. Germline CDR1 PRHDT, CDR2 FYEKMQ (reference sequence).

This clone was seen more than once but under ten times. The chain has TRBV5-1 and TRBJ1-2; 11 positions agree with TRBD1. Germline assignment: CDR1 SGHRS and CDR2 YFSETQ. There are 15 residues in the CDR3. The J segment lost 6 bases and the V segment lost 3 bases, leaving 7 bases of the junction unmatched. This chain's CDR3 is CASSYAGQGVDGYTF. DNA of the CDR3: TGCGCCAGCAGCTACGCGGGACAGGGGGTCGATGGCTACACCTTC. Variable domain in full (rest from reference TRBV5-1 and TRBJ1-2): KAGVTQTPRYLIKTRGQQVTLSCSPISGHRSVSWYQQTPGQGLQFLFEYFSETQRNKGNFPGRFSGRQFSNSRSEMNVSTLELGDSALYLCASSYAGQGVDGYTFGSGTRLTVV.

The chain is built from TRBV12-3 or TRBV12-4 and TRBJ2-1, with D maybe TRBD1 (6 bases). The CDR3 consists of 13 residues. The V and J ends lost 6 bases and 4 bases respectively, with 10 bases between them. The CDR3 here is CASRYRVYNEQFF. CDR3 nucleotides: TGTGCCAGCAGGTACAGGGTTTACAATGAGCAGTTCTTC.

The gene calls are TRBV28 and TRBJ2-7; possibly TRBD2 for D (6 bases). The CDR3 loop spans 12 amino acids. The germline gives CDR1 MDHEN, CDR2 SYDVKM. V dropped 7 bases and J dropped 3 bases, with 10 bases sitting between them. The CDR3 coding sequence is TGTGCCAGCACCTCCGGGGGCTACGAGCAGTACTTC. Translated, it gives CASTSGGYEQYF.

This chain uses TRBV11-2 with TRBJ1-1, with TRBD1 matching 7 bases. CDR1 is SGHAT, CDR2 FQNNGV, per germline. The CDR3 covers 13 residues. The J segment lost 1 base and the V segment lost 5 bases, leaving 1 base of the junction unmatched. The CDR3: CASSRDRNTEAFF. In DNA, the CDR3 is TGTGCCAGCAGCCGGGACAGGAACACTGAAGCTTTCTTT.

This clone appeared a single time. This CDR3 reads CASSLARAKDTQYF. For the CDR3, the DNA is TGTGCCAGCAGCTTAGCCAGGGCCAAAGATACGCAGTATTTT. The V call is TRBV5-5, the J call TRBJ2-3; possible D gene TRBD1, 5 bases. Trimming removed 2 bases from V and 5 bases from J, with 12 bases in between. This CDR3 has 14 residues. Germline V gene data show CDR1 as SGHKS and CDR2 as YYEKEE (reference sequence).

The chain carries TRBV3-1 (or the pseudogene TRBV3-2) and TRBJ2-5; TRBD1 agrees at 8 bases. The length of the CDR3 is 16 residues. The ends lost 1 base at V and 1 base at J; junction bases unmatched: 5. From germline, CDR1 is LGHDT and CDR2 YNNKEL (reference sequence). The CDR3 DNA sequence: TGTGCCAGCAGCCAAGGGACAGGGAGAGGCCAAGAGACCCAGTACTTC. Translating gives CASSQGTGRGQETQYF.

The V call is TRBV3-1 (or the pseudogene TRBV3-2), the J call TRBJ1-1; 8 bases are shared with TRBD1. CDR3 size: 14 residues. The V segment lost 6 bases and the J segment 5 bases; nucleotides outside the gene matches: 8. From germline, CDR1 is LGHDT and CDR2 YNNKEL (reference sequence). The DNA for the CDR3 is TGTGCCAGCAGTTACGGACAGGGTGGAACTGAAGCTTTCTTT. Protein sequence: CASSYGQGGTEAFF.

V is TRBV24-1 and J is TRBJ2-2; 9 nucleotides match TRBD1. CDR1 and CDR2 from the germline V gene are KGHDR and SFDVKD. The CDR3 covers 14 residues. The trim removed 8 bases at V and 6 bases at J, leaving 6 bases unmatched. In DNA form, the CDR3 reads TGTGCCACCACCGGGACAGGGAGGGCCGGGGAGCTGTTTTTT. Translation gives CATTGTGRAGELFF.

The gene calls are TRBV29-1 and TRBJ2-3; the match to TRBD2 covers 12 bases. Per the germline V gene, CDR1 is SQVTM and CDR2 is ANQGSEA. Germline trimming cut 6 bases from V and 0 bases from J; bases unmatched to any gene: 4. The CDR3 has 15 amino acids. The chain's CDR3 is CSVQGTSGSTDTQYF. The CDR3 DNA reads TGCAGCGTCCAAGGGACTAGCGGGAGCACAGATACGCAGTATTTT.

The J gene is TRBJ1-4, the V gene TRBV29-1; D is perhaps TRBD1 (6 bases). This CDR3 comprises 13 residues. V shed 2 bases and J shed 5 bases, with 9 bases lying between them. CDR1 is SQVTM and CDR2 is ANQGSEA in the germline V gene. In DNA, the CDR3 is TGCAGCGTTGAAAGGCAGGGGAATGAAAAACTGTTTTTT. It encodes CSVERQGNEKLFF.

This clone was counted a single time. The CDR3 sequence is CASSDTSNYGYTF. CDR3 sequence (DNA): TGTGCCAGCAGTGATACTTCGAACTATGGCTACACCTTC. V is TRBV2 and J is TRBJ1-2; no firm D call. V was pared by 3 bases and J by 2 bases, with 7 bases between. The CDR3 runs to 13 residues. The germline gives CDR1 SNHLY, CDR2 FYNNEI. Complete variable domain (other parts from reference TRBV2 and TRBJ1-2): EPEVTQTPSHQVTQMGQEVILRCVPISNHLYFYWYRQILGQKVEFLVSFYNNEISEKSEIFDDQFSVERPDGSNFTLKIRSTKLEDSAMYFCASSDTSNYGYTFGSGTRLTVV.

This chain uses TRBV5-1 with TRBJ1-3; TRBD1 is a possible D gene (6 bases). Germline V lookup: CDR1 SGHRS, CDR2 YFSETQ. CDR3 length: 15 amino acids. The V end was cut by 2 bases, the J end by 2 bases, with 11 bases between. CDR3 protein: CASSFTGLAGNTIYF. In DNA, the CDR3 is TGCGCCAGCAGCTTCACAGGGCTTGCTGGAAACACCATATATTTT.

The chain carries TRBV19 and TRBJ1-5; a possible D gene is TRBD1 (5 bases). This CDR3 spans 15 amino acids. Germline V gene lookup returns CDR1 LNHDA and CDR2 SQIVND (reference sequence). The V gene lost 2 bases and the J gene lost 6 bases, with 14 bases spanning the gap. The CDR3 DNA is TGTGCCAGTAGTATATATATCGGGGGTCCTCAGCCCCAGCATTTT. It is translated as CASSIYIGGPQPQHF.

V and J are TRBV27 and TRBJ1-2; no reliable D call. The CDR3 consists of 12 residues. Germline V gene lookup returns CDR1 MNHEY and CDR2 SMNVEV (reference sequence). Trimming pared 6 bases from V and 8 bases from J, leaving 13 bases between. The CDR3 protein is CASRPIRGGYTF. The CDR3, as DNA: TGTGCCAGCAGGCCAATTAGAGGGGGCTACACCTTC.

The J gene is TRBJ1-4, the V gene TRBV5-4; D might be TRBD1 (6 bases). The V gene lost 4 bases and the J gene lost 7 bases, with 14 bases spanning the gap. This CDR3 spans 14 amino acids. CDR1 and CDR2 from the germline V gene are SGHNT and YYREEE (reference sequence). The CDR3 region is CASSPEGGSEKLFF. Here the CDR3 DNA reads TGTGCCAGCAGCCCCGAAGGGGGTAGTGAAAAACTGTTTTTT.

The CDR3 spells CASSLEGQTVHEAFF. In DNA, the CDR3 is TGCGCCAGCAGCTTGGAGGGACAGACCGTGCATGAAGCTTTCTTT. This chain connects TRBV5-1 to TRBJ1-1; 7 bases match TRBD1. The CDR3 is 15 residues long. V lost 0 bases and J lost 7; bases outside the gene matches: 9. Per the germline V gene, CDR1 is SGHRS and CDR2 is YFSETQ.

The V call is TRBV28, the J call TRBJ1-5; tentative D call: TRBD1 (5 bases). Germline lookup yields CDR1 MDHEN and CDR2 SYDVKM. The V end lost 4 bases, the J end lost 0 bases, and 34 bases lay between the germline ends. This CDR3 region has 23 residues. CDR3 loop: CASSSRLGRGMRQGPNSNQPQHF. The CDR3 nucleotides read TGTGCCAGCAGTTCTAGGCTCGGACGGGGGATGCGTCAAGGCCCAAATAGCAATCAGCCCCAGCATTTT.

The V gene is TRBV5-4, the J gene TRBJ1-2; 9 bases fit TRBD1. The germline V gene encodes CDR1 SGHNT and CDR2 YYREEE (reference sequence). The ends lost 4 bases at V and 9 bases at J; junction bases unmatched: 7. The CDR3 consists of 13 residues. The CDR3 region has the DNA TGTGCCAGCAGCCCGGACAGGGGCAGAAGCTACACCTTC. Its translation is CASSPDRGRSYTF.

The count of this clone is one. The chain's CDR3 is CASSIVMNTEAFF. The CDR3 DNA reads TGTGCCAGTAGTATAGTCATGAACACTGAAGCTTTCTTT. This chain joins TRBV19 and TRBJ1-1; D remains unclear. The CDR3 covers 13 residues. Looked up from germline, CDR1 is LNHDA and CDR2 is SQIVND (reference sequence). Trimming shortened V by 1 base and J by 0 bases, and 3 bases separated the two germline ends.

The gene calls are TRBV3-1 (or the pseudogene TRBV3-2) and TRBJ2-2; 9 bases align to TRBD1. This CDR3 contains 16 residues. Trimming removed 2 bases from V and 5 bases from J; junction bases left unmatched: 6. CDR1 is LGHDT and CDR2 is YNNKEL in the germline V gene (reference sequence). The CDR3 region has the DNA TGTGCCAGCAGCCAAACCCCCGGGACAGGGACCGGGGAGCTGTTTTTT. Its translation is CASSQTPGTGTGELFF.